These 32 T cell receptor beta chains came from one sample sequenced in a study of CD8 T cells in Susac syndrome. An amount of RNA that ranged from roughly 0.5 to 1 ug was reverse transcribed with random hexamers. TCRdb passed the immunoSEQ multiplex PCR reads through MiXCR, listing each CDR3 protein once. Seen here are 65,000 to 75,000 distinct CDR3 sequences, more than 85% observed once, and the top ten hold 0.24%. Source material: CD8+ T cells from PBMCs. Receptors were obtained from a human donor in good health.

V and J are TRBV29-1 and TRBJ2-1; 8 nucleotides line up with TRBD2. This CDR3 contains 17 residues. Germline V gene lookup returns CDR1 SQVTM and CDR2 ANQGSEA. The J segment lost 0 bases and the V segment lost 8 bases, leaving 15 bases of the junction unmatched. The CDR3 sequence is CSSTGGTRAYSYNEQFF. CDR3 DNA: TGCAGCTCCACCGGGGGGACTAGGGCCTACTCCTACAATGAGCAGTTCTTC.

The rearrangement uses TRBV7-9 and TRBJ2-4; 7 nucleotides line up with TRBD2. J was trimmed by 8 bases and V by 1 base; bases with no gene match: 8. In germline, CDR1 is SEHNR, CDR2 FQNEAQ (reference sequence). The CDR3 consists of 15 residues. The CDR3 loop reads CASSLGEGVGDIQYF. CDR3 DNA: TGTGCCAGCAGCTTAGGGGAGGGAGTCGGGGACATTCAGTACTTC.

The chain combines TRBV29-1 with TRBJ2-5, with D possibly TRBD1 on 5 matching bases. V shed 5 bases and J shed 1 base, with 11 bases lying between them. Germline CDR1 reads SQVTM; CDR2 reads ANQGSEA. This CDR3 region has 13 residues. CDR3 protein: CSVTTVFQETQYF. The CDR3 nucleotides read TGCAGCGTTACGACAGTTTTCCAAGAGACCCAGTACTTC.

V usage is TRBV12-3 or TRBV12-4 and J usage is TRBJ2-7; D assignment may be TRBD1 or TRBD2 (5 bases each). This CDR3 has 14 amino acids. V lost 3 bases, J lost 5 bases, and 14 bases lay in between. For the CDR3, the DNA is TGTGCCAGCAGTTTGGGGGTTCTGCCCAACGAGCAGTACTTC. Protein product: CASSLGVLPNEQYF.

This chain's CDR3 is CASSQLFGTVLYEQYF. The CDR3 DNA is TGCGCCAGCAGCCAACTGTTTGGGACAGTTCTCTACGAGCAGTACTTC. V and J are TRBV4-1 and TRBJ2-7; TRBD1 agrees at 7 bases. Germline V gene lookup returns CDR1 MGHRA and CDR2 YSYEKL. There are 16 residues in the CDR3. V gave up 2 bases and J gave up 3 bases; unmatched junction bases: 10.

The V gene is TRBV29-1, the J gene TRBJ2-7; possible D gene TRBD1, 6 bases. V was shortened by 7 bases and J by 8 bases, with 12 bases between the two germline ends. CDR1 SQVTM and CDR2 ANQGSEA come from the germline V gene. The CDR3 covers 10 residues. The CDR3 DNA reads as TGCAGCGCATGGGACAATCAGCAGTACTTC. Its translation: CSAWDNQQYF.

This clonotype was counted once. This sequence joins TRBV3-1 and TRBJ1-2; TRBD1 is a possible D gene (5 bases). Trimming took 1 base from V and 0 from J, leaving 15 bases between them. CDR1 and CDR2 (germline): LGHDT, YNNKEL (reference sequence). This CDR3 has 17 amino acids. The CDR3 region is CASSQVTELLANYGYTF. CDR3 nucleotides: TGTGCCAGCAGCCAAGTGACAGAGCTTTTAGCTAACTATGGCTACACCTTC.

The chain uses TRBV5-1 and TRBJ2-7; TRBD1 or TRBD2 may be the D gene (5 bases each). The CDR3 loop spans 13 amino acids. Trimming took off 7 bases at V and 2 bases at J, with 13 bases between the two ends. Germline CDR1 reads SGHRS; CDR2 reads YFSETQ. CDR3 loop: CASGLGRTYEQYF. CDR3 bases: TGCGCCAGCGGACTGGGGCGAACCTACGAGCAGTACTTC.

The rearrangement joins TRBV19 to TRBJ1-1; 8 bases line up with TRBD1. CDR3 length equals 13 residues. With V trimmed by 5 bases and J by 6 bases, 5 bases remained unmatched. Germline V lookup: CDR1 LNHDA, CDR2 SQIVND (reference sequence). CDR3 region: CASSPTGGAEAFF. The CDR3 coding sequence is TGTGCCAGTAGTCCCACAGGGGGGGCTGAAGCTTTCTTT. Filled out from reference TRBV19 and TRBJ1-1, the complete variable domain reads DGGITQSPKYLFRKEGQNVTLSCEQNLNHDAMYWYRQDPGQGLRLIYYSQIVNDFQKGDIAEGYSVSREKKESFPLTVTSAQKNPTAFYLCASSPTGGAEAFFGQGTRLTVV.

The chain joins TRBV5-1 to TRBJ2-5; D tentatively reads TRBD1 or TRBD2 (5 bases each). The germline V gene encodes CDR1 SGHRS and CDR2 YFSETQ. The CDR3 has 15 amino acids. Trimming left V 5 bases short and J 1 base short, with 15 bases between. The CDR3 DNA follows: TGCGCCAGCAGGGCGGAAGGGGACCCCCAAGAGACCCAGTACTTC. This gives the protein CASRAEGDPQETQYF. The full variable domain, rest sourced from reference TRBV5-1 and TRBJ2-5, is KAGVTQTPRYLIKTRGQQVTLSCSPISGHRSVSWYQQTPGQGLQFLFEYFSETQRNKGNFPGRFSGRQFSNSRSEMNVSTLELGDSALYLCASRAEGDPQETQYFGPGTRLLVL.

This sequence joins TRBV4-2 and TRBJ2-1, with a weak D call TRBD2 (6 bases). The germline V gene has CDR1 LGHNA and CDR2 YNFKEQ. This CDR3 has 13 amino acids. Trimming removed 4 bases from V and 6 bases from J, with 10 bases in between. The CDR3 bases are TGTGCCAGCAGCCCCGGGACTTCCAATGAGCAGTTCTTC. Translating gives CASSPGTSNEQFF.

The chain links TRBV7-9 to TRBJ1-2; D remains ambiguous. CDR1 is SEHNR, CDR2 FQNEAQ, per germline (reference sequence). V was cut by 4 bases and J by 8 bases, with 14 bases left in between. This CDR3 region has 13 residues. CDR3 nucleotides: TGTGCCAGCAGCTCGCGGGCCGGTGACGGCTACACCTTC. It translates to CASSSRAGDGYTF.

The J gene is TRBJ1-3, the V gene TRBV7-9; D uncertain. V lost 1 base and J lost 4, with 5 bases in between. The CDR3 spans 13 residues. Germline V gene sequence: CDR1 SEHNR, CDR2 FQNEAQ (reference sequence). The CDR3 bases are TGTGCCAGCAGCTTAGATCGAGGAAACACCATATATTTT. Amino acid sequence: CASSLDRGNTIYF.

The CDR3 nucleotides read TGTGCCAGCAGTCTCCGACTAGCGGGGGGGCATGAGCAGTTCTTC. Amino acids: CASSLRLAGGHEQFF. This chain connects TRBV27 to TRBJ2-1; 14 bases fit TRBD2. Germline CDR1 reads MNHEY; CDR2 reads SMNVEV (reference sequence). Trimming cost V 5 bases and J 8 bases; bases outside gene matches: 5. This CDR3 comprises 15 residues.

V usage is TRBV2 and J usage is TRBJ2-7; no clear D gene. CDR3 length: 13 residues. Looked up from germline, CDR1 is SNHLY and CDR2 is FYNNEI. V dropped 8 bases and J dropped 0 bases, with 11 bases sitting between them. The CDR3 loop reads CASFGQSSYEQYV. In DNA form, the CDR3 reads TGTGCCAGCTTTGGCCAAAGCTCCTACGAGCAGTACGTC.

J is TRBJ2-7 and V is TRBV12-3 or TRBV12-4; maybe TRBD1 (5 bases). The CDR3 is 12 residues long. With 6 bases removed from V and 4 bases from J, the gap between germline ends came to 10 bases. DNA of the CDR3: TGTGCCAGCAGGCAAACAGGTTACGAGCAGTACTTC. It codes for CASRQTGYEQYF.

The chain employs TRBV10-3 and TRBJ2-7; the D is unclear. Germline lookup yields CDR1 ENHRY and CDR2 SYGVKD. This CDR3 has 11 residues. With 0 bases removed from V and 7 bases from J, the gap between germline ends came to 4 bases. The CDR3 DNA is TGTGCCATCAGTGAGTCTCTTGAGCAGTACTTC. Its protein product is CAISESLEQYF.

The V gene is TRBV29-1, the J gene TRBJ2-7; perhaps D is TRBD1 or TRBD2 (5 bases each). Germline V CDR1 and CDR2: SQVTM, ANQGSEA. CDR3 length equals 14 residues. The V gene lost 4 bases and the J gene lost 0 bases, with 13 bases spanning the gap. CDR3 coding DNA: TGCAGCGTTGTCCGGCCAGGGAGCTCCTACGAGCAGTACTTC. Translation gives CSVVRPGSSYEQYF.

The chain combines TRBV19 with TRBJ1-5; no definite D call. Germline CDR1 reads LNHDA; CDR2 reads SQIVND (reference sequence). Trimming cost V 3 bases and J 2 bases, with 11 bases left between them. CDR3 length: 15 residues. CDR3 amino acids: CASSMRVAGNQPQHF. The CDR3 nucleotides read TGTGCCAGTAGTATGAGAGTTGCGGGCAATCAGCCCCAGCATTTT.

The chain combines TRBV25-1 with TRBJ1-2; 7 bases match TRBD1. With 1 base clipped from V and 6 bases from J, the junction kept 8 bases outside the gene matches. Germline lookup yields CDR1 MGHDK and CDR2 SYGVNS. This CDR3 comprises 15 residues. The CDR3 is CASSEWGQRENGYTF. The CDR3 DNA is TGTGCCAGCAGTGAATGGGGACAGCGCGAGAATGGCTACACCTTC.

V is TRBV3-1 and J is TRBJ2-3; possibly TRBD2 for D (5 bases). Trimming shortened V by 4 bases and J by 0 bases, and 8 bases separated the two germline ends. The CDR3 spans 14 residues. Per germline, CDR1 LGHDT and CDR2 YNNKEL (reference sequence). The CDR3 DNA reads as TGTGCCAGCAGCCCTAGGGAGAGCACAGATACGCAGTATTTT. The encoded protein is CASSPRESTDTQYF.

The chain recombines TRBV7-9 with TRBJ2-3, with TRBD1 matching 9 bases. Trimming cost V 4 bases and J 5 bases; bases outside gene matches: 4. Germline lookup yields CDR1 SEHNR and CDR2 FQNEAQ (reference sequence). CDR3 length equals 14 residues. The CDR3 sequence is CASSSGTGKDTQYF. The CDR3 DNA sequence: TGTGCCAGCAGCTCCGGGACAGGGAAAGATACGCAGTATTTT.

This chain connects TRBV27 to TRBJ2-7; 8 nucleotides match TRBD2. V lost 5 bases, J lost 2 bases, and 11 bases stayed unmatched. Germline V lookup: CDR1 MNHEY, CDR2 SMNVEV (reference sequence). The CDR3 consists of 16 residues. The CDR3 DNA sequence: TGTGCCAGCAGTCTCCGTGGGGCGGGGGGTGCCTACGAGCAGTACTTC. This codes for CASSLRGAGGAYEQYF.

The V and J genes are TRBV5-4 and TRBJ2-7; 10 bases are a match to TRBD2. V lost 3 bases to trimming and J lost 0 bases; unmatched junction nucleotides: 0. The CDR3 consists of 14 residues. Germline values: CDR1 SGHNT, CDR2 YYREEE (reference sequence). CDR3 loop: CASSWTSGSYEQYF. The CDR3 nucleotides read TGTGCCAGCAGCTGGACTAGCGGCTCCTACGAGCAGTACTTC.

The V gene is TRBV29-1, the J gene TRBJ1-2; 9 bases align to TRBD1. This CDR3 has 16 residues. CDR1 is SQVTM, CDR2 ANQGSEA, per germline. With V trimmed by 4 bases and J by 8 bases, 17 bases remained unmatched. CDR3 sequence: CSVGRDRVLGTEGYTF. The CDR3 DNA is TGCAGCGTTGGGAGGGACAGGGTTCTAGGTACGGAAGGCTACACCTTC.

V gene TRBV4-2 combines with J gene TRBJ2-1; 9 bases fit TRBD1. V was clipped by 0 bases and J by 8 bases; unmatched bases: 14. Germline CDR1 LGHNA, CDR2 YNFKEQ. This CDR3 has 18 amino acids. CDR3 residues: CASSQDALGTGSGDEQFF. CDR3 coding DNA: TGTGCCAGCAGCCAAGACGCCTTAGGGACAGGGTCAGGGGATGAGCAGTTCTTC.

CDR3: CAWSVVEDTQYF. CDR3 coding DNA: TGTGCCTGGAGTGTAGTGGAAGATACGCAGTATTTT. This chain joins TRBV30 and TRBJ2-3; D is undetermined. V was clipped by 0 bases and J by 5 bases, with 6 bases between them. The CDR3 covers 12 residues. CDR1 is GTSNPN and CDR2 is SVGIG in the germline V gene (reference sequence).

Remarks on this clonotype: A read error is possible here, since a much larger clone lies one base away. The rearrangement joins TRBV5-4 to TRBJ2-2; no clear D. The CDR3 runs 13 residues. Germline CDR1 reads SGHNT; CDR2 reads YYREEE (reference sequence). Between the trimmed V and J ends, which lost 0 bases and 8 bases, there was a span of 8 bases. The chain's CDR3 is CASSLVVTGELFF. CDR3 nucleotides: TGTGCCAGCAGCTTGGTGGTTACTGGGGAGCTGTTTTTT.

The chain links TRBV30 to TRBJ1-1; D is unresolved. V lost 3 bases to trimming and J lost 8 bases, with 13 bases between them. Germline-derived CDR1 and CDR2 are GTSNPN and SVGIG (reference sequence). The CDR3 consists of 12 residues. The CDR3 region has the DNA TGTGCCTGGAGCCCCGGTTCGGGGGAAGCTTTCTTT. It codes for CAWSPGSGEAFF.

The gene calls are TRBV27 and TRBJ1-5; D is possibly TRBD1 (5 bases). The CDR3 loop spans 12 amino acids. Germline V gene sequence: CDR1 MNHEY, CDR2 SMNVEV (reference sequence). Trimming shortened V by 8 bases and J by 4 bases, and 9 bases separated the two germline ends. This chain's CDR3 is CASQTGNQPQHF. The CDR3 DNA reads TGTGCCAGCCAAACAGGTAATCAGCCCCAGCATTTT.

This chain uses TRBV9 with TRBJ2-2; the match to TRBD1 covers 10 bases. There are 15 residues in the CDR3. Germline V CDR1 and CDR2: SGDLS, YYNGEE. J lost 5 bases, V lost 0 bases, and 1 base had no gene match. The CDR3 reads CASSVGTGGTGELFF. CDR3 coding DNA: TGTGCCAGCAGCGTAGGGACAGGGGGGACCGGGGAGCTGTTTTTT.

The V and J genes are TRBV29-1 and TRBJ2-1; D perhaps matches TRBD2 (7 bases). This CDR3 is built from 13 residues. V lost 4 bases, J lost 3 bases, and 10 bases lay in between. The V gene's germline CDR1 is SQVTM and CDR2 ANQGSEA. The CDR3 loop is CSVGGGSYNEQFF. In DNA form, the CDR3 reads TGCAGCGTTGGGGGGGGCAGCTACAATGAGCAGTTCTTC.